This is a list of T cell receptor beta chains from one sample in a study of T cell repertoires in cytomegalovirus infection. In TCRdb, the reads were re-called with MiXCR into one record per CDR3 protein. The data show about 360,000 distinct CDR3 sequences, about 35% seen once. The antigens these receptors bind are not known. Material: cultured PBMCs, obtained from culture after CMV antigen stimulation. The source is a human donor in good health (CMV status not recorded). Some clones in this sample may be carry-over from other donors' samples. Each CDR3 is given with its conserved first and last residue. The order of the fields is clone size, J gene, D gene, V gene, CDR3 protein, CDR3 DNA. A D gene is named only where the DNA matches it firmly. A row's size may be missing; if present it is once, few, many or a size class.

NA | TRBJ2-5 | NA | TRBV11-2 | CASSFRTGSQETQYF | TGTGCCAGCAGCTTCAGAACAGGGAGCCAAGAGACCCAGTACTTC
NA | TRBJ2-7 | NA | TRBV7-8 | CASSWVGDGEQYF | TGTGCCAGCAGTTGGGTGGGAGATGGGGAGCAGTACTTC
NA | TRBJ2-3 | TRBD2 | TRBV11-2 | CASSSSGRSADTQYF | TGTGCCAGCAGCTCCAGCGGGAGAAGCGCAGATACGCAGTATTTT
few | TRBJ2-7 | TRBD2 | TRBV5-5 | CASSPSGLSSYEQYF | TGTGCCAGCAGTCCTAGCGGCTTAAGCTCCTACGAGCAGTACTTC
many | TRBJ2-1 | NA | TRBV7-6 | CASSPHYLHEQFF | TGTGCCAGCAGCCCCCACTACTTACATGAGCAGTTCTTC
NA | TRBJ1-5 | TRBD1 | TRBV6-2/TRBV6-3 | CASSLGAGGLPGQPQHF | TGTGCCAGCAGCCTCGGGGCAGGGGGCCTACCAGGTCAGCCCCAGCATTTT
few | TRBJ2-2 | NA | TRBV12-3/TRBV12-4 | CASSTDRNTGELFF | TGTGCCAGCAGCACAGACCGGAACACCGGGGAGCTGTTTTTT
many | TRBJ2-4 | TRBD1 | TRBV7-8 | CASSLDRGHIQYF | TGTGCCAGCAGCTTGGACAGGGGACACATTCAGTACTTC
few | TRBJ1-2 | NA | TRBV28 | CASSYTPVNYGYTF | TGTGCCAGCAGTTATACGCCGGTTAACTATGGCTACACCTTC
few | TRBJ2-4 | NA | TRBV19 | CASSISGMGAKNIQYF | TGTGCCAGTAGTATTTCAGGGATGGGAGCCAAAAACATTCAGTACTTC
once | TRBJ2-7 | NA | TRBV20-1 | CSAREVYEQYF | TGCAGTGCCCGAGAGGTCTACGAGCAGTACTTC
few | TRBJ2-1 | TRBD1 | TRBV7-8 | CASSLAGTAYNEQFF | TGTGCCAGCAGCTTAGCTGGGACAGCCTACAATGAGCAGTTCTTC
NA | TRBJ2-5 | TRBD2 | TRBV5-4 | CASSRTSDQETQYF | TGTGCCAGCAGCCGGACTAGCGACCAAGAGACCCAGTACTTC
NA | TRBJ1-1 | NA | TRBV28 | CASSFPWGTEAFF | TGTGCCAGCAGTTTTCCGTGGGGCACTGAAGCTTTCTTT
NA | TRBJ2-3 | NA | TRBV6-4 | CASSSISTDTQYF | TGTGCCAGCAGTTCCATTAGCACAGATACGCAGTATTTT
many | TRBJ2-7 | NA | TRBV7-9 | CASSPPGFSSYEQYF | TGTGCCAGCAGCCCCCCGGGATTTAGCTCCTACGAGCAGTACTTC
NA | TRBJ2-1 | NA | TRBV12-3/TRBV12-4 | CASGVSDRTAHSEQFF | TGTGCCAGCGGAGTCTCCGACAGGACAGCCCATAGTGAGCAGTTCTTC